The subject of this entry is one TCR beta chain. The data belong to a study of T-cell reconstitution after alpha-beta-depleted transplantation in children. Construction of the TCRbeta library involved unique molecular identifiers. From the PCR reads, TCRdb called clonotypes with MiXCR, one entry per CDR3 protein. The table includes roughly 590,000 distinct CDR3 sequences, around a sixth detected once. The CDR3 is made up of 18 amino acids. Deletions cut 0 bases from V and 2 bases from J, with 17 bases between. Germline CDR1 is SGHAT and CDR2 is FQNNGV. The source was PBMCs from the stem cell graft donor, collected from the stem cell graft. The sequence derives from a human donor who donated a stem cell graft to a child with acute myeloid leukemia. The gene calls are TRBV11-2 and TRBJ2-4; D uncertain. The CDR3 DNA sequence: TGTGCCAGCAGCTTAGAGGGTAAACCCTCCGAACCCAAAAACATTCAGTACTTC. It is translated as CASSLEGKPSEPKNIQYF.